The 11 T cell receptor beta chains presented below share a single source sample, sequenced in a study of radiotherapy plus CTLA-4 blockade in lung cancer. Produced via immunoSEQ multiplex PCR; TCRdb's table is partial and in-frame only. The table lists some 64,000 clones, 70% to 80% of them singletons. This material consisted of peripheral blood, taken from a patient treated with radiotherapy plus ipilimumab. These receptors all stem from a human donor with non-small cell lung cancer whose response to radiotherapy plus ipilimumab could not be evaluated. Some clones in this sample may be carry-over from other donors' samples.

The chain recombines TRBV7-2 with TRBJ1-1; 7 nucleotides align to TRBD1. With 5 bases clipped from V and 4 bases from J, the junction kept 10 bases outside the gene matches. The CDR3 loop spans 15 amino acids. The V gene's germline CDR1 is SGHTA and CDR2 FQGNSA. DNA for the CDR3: TGTGCCAGCAGCCCGACCGGGACAGCGGGCACTGAAGCTTTCTTT. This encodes CASSPTGTAGTEAFF.

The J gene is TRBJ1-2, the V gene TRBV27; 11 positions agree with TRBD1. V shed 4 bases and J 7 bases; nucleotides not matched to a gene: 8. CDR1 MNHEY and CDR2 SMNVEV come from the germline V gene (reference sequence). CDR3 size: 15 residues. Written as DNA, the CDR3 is TGTGCCAGCAGTTCCGGGACAGGGGGAACTCCTGGCTACACCTTC. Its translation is CASSSGTGGTPGYTF.

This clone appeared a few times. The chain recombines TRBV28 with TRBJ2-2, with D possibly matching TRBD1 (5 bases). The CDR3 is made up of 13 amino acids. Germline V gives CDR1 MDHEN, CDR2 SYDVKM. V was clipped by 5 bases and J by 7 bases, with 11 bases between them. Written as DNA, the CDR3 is TGTGCCAGCAGTCCCCGACAGAGCGGGGAGCTGTTTTTT. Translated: CASSPRQSGELFF.

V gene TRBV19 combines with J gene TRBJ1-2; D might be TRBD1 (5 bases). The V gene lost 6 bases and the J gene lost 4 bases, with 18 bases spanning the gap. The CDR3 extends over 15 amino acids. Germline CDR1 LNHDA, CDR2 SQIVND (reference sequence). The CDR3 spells CASSPQGSGVYGYTF. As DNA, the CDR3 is TGTGCCAGTAGCCCTCAGGGTAGCGGCGTCTATGGCTACACCTTC. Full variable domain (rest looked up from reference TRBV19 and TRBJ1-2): DGGITQSPKYLFRKEGQNVTLSCEQNLNHDAMYWYRQDPGQGLRLIYYSQIVNDFQKGDIAEGYSVSREKKESFPLTVTSAQKNPTAFYLCASSPQGSGVYGYTFGSGTRLTVV.

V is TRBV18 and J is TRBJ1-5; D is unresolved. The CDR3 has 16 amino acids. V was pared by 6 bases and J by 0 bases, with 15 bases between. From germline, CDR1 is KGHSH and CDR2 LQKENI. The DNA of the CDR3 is TGTGCCAGCTCCCTTAACCTCGGTGTTAGCAATCAGCCCCAGCATTTT. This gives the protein CASSLNLGVSNQPQHF.

The CDR3 sequence is CASSSPGQGYEQYF. The CDR3 nucleotides read TGTGCCAGCAGCTCACCGGGACAGGGTTACGAGCAGTACTTC. The V and J genes are TRBV7-2 and TRBJ2-7; 9 nucleotides align to TRBD1. The germline CDR1 and CDR2 sequences are SGHTA and FQGNSA. CDR3 length: 14 amino acids. J gave up 4 bases and V 4 bases, and 5 bases lay outside the gene matches.

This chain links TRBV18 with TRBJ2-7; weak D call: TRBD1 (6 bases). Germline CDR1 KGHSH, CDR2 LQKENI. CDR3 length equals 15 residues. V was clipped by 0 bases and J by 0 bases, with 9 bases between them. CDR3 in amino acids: CASSPPARGSYEQYF. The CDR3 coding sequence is TGTGCCAGCTCACCACCGGCCAGGGGCTCCTACGAGCAGTACTTC.

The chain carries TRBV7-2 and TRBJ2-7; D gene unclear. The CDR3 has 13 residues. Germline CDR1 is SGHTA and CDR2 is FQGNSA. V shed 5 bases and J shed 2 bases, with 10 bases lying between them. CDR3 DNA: TGTGCCAGCAGCATAAGCCTCGCCTACGAGCAGTACTTC. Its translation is CASSISLAYEQYF.

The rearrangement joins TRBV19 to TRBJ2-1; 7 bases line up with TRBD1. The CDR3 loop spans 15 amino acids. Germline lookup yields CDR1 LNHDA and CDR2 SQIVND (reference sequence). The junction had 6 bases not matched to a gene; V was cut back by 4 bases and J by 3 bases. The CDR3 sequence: CASSTGQDFYNEQFF. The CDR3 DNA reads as TGTGCCAGTAGTACAGGACAGGACTTCTACAATGAGCAGTTCTTC.

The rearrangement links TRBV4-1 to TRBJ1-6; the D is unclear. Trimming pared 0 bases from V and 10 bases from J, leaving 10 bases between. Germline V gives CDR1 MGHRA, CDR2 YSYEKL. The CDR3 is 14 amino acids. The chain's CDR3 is CASSQDRLYSPLHF. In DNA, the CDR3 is TGCGCCAGCAGCCAAGACAGGCTCTACTCACCCCTCCACTTT.

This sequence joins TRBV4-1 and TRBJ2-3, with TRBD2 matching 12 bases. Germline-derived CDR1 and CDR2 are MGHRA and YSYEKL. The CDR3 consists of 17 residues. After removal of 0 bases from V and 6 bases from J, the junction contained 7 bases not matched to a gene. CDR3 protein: CASSQDPSGGARDTQYF. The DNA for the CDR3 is TGCGCCAGCAGCCAAGACCCTAGCGGGGGGGCAAGGGATACGCAGTATTTT.